A selection of T cell receptor beta chains follows, all from one sample in a study of T cell responses to AZD1222 COVID-19 vaccine. Repertoires were generated with immunoSEQ multiplex PCR, while TCRdb's copy carries only in-frame clones and drops some. The data hold over 75,000 clones, with around 87% observed a single time. The sequencing here drew on peripheral blood, taken 28 days after the second AZD1222 dose. These receptors were taken from an adult who received the AZD1222 COVID-19 vaccine. CDR3s include the opening cysteine and the closing phenylalanine or tryptophan. D genes are given only for firm matches. Size is stated for part of the rows, as once, few or many counts, or as a class when the clone is expanded.

TRBD1,-,TRBJ1-1,TRBV7-9,TGTGCCAGCAGCTTAAATGTGATCGGACAGGGGGCTACTGAAGCTTTCTTT,CASSLNVIGQGATEAFF
TRBD2,once,TRBJ2-1,TRBV20-1,TGCAGTGCTAGTCCCCAGGTCGCCGGACTAGCGGGCTTGGAGCAGTTCTTC,CSASPQVAGLAGLEQFF
TRBD1,-,TRBJ1-4,TRBV18,TGTGCCAGCTCGTCACGACAGGGAGCTAATGAAAAACTGTTTTTT,CASSSRQGANEKLFF
-,once,TRBJ1-4,TRBV27,TGTGCCAGCAGTGACAGACTGGGGGAAAAACTGTTTTTT,CASSDRLGEKLFF
-,-,TRBJ1-1,TRBV3-1/TRBV3-2,TGTGCCAGCAGCCACCGGGGGGTGAACACTGAAGCTTTCTTT,CASSHRGVNTEAFF
-,-,TRBJ1-1,TRBV12-3/TRBV12-4,TGTGCCACCAACGGGGATTTGAACACTGAAGCTTTCTTT,CATNGDLNTEAFF
TRBD2,once,TRBJ2-1,TRBV6-6,TGTGCCAGCAGCCCGGGACTAGCGGTATACAATGAGCAGTTCTTC,CASSPGLAVYNEQFF
-,-,TRBJ1-4,TRBV6-2/TRBV6-3,TGTGCCAGCAGCCCTTACGGTGGGCCAGAGGCTAATGAAAAACTGTTTTTT,CASSPYGGPEANEKLFF
-,-,TRBJ1-3,TRBV5-6,TGTGCCAGCAGCTTCGGGGGGTCTGGAAACACCATATATTTT,CASSFGGSGNTIYF
-,-,TRBJ1-6,TRBV6-6,TGTGCCAGCAGATTAACAGGGCATGATAATTCACCCCTCCACTTT,CASRLTGHDNSPLHF
-,once,TRBJ2-4,TRBV30,TGTGCCTGGAGTATTAGTCTGGTAGGGGACATTCAGTACTTC,CAWSISLVGDIQYF